This T cell receptor beta chain was recorded in a study of blood T cell repertoires in COVID-19. Looking at the study overall: PBMCs, B-cell-depleted T cells, or T cells provided the cDNA or gDNA that made up the material.

Living in about 25 US areas, the participants were between roughly 18 and 90 years of age. Membership in each cohort depended on participant-reported clinical history. In the source study's methods: The authors estimated nucleated cell counts from reference gene primer amplification. The method was immunoSEQ multiplex PCR; TCRdb's version includes in-frame clones alone and lacks a portion of them. That table gives V, J and clone size, and the DNA gave D and trimming. The table has approximately 200,000 clones, roughly 87% seen once. Germline trimming cut 2 bases from V and 6 bases from J; bases unmatched to any gene: 19. The CDR3 runs to 18 residues. Germline V gives CDR1 SGDLS, CDR2 YYNGEE.

The sample consisted of PBMCs or T cells enriched from blood (not recorded which). The rearrangement joins TRBV9 to TRBJ2-7; 8 bases line up with TRBD2. This receptor was identified in a man between 18 and 29 years old with acute COVID-19. CDR3 sequence reads: CASSVRGGGFGSGAEQYF. The CDR3 DNA reads TGTGCCAGCAGCGTCAGGGGCGGGGGGTTCGGTAGCGGCGCCGAGCAGTACTTC.